This TCR beta chain emerged from a study of blood T cells in healthy people across ages. There are 14 residues in the CDR3. The germline CDR1 and CDR2 sequences are MNHEY and SMNVEV (reference sequence). V lost 5 bases, J lost 4 bases, and 15 bases lay in between. Each donor had 7.5 to 10 milliliters of peripheral blood drawn. This clonotype turned up a few times. What it binds is not known. General study points: Whereas aged donors had fewer naive CD4+ cells, long-lived donors had more of them and higher diversity.

A second roughly 6 to 11 cycle PCR used barcoded and J-beta primers. Every cDNA molecule carried a tag from a template-switch adaptor bearing 12 random nucleotides. Via MiXCR, TCRdb re-called the 5' RACE reads, giving one row per CDR3 protein. Among 700,000 to 950,000 distinct CDR3 sequences listed, about three fifths were seen once. The chain links TRBV27 to TRBJ2-7; D is uncertain. Sequenced sample: blood. The receptor was derived from a man aged 25-45 years in good health. CDR3 bases: TGTGCCAGCAGTCCGTCCCGGGCCCCGTACGAGCAGTACTTC. It yields the protein CASSPSRAPYEQYF.